What follows are 21 T cell receptor beta chains derived from one specimen sequenced in a study of cytomegalovirus exposure and HLA in healthy donors. The PCR made use of 60 Vbeta and 13 Jbeta primers. The method was immunoSEQ multiplex PCR; TCRdb's version includes in-frame clones alone and lacks a portion of them. The sample yields some 160,000 clones, roughly 80% seen once. The sample comprised PBMCs. The origin of the receptors is a woman aged 40-49 years in good health and CMV-seropositive.

The rearrangement joins TRBV2 to TRBJ2-3; 9 nucleotides line up with TRBD1. The junction had 11 bases not matched to a gene; V was cut back by 8 bases and J by 8 bases. The CDR3 is 14 amino acids. Looked up from germline, CDR1 is SNHLY and CDR2 is FYNNEI. CDR3 in amino acids: CASRGDRVKVTQYF. CDR3 sequence (DNA): TGTGCCAGCCGAGGGGACAGGGTAAAAGTTACGCAGTATTTT.

The chain has TRBV5-4 and TRBJ2-7; maybe TRBD2 (7 bases). Germline V gene sequence: CDR1 SGHNT, CDR2 YYREEE (reference sequence). With 3 bases removed from V and 1 base from J, the gap between germline ends came to 17 bases. CDR3 length: 16 amino acids. In DNA form, the CDR3 reads TGTGCCAGCAGCTGGGGGGGCTCTGGACATTCCTACGAGCAGTACTTC. Translating it yields CASSWGGSGHSYEQYF.

This chain uses TRBV23-1 with TRBJ2-7, with 9 bases that match TRBD1. TRBV23-1 is treated as an ORF (open reading frame) with a function not yet certain. The CDR3 spans 21 residues. J lost 0 bases, V lost 6 bases, and 24 bases had no gene match. CDR3: CASSLPKGPGQGVNCSYEQYF. The CDR3 nucleotides read TGCGCCAGCAGCCTCCCCAAAGGCCCGGGACAGGGCGTAAATTGCTCCTACGAGCAGTACTTC.

The chain carries TRBV19 and TRBJ1-1; TRBD1 is a possible D gene (6 bases). CDR1 is LNHDA and CDR2 is SQIVND in the germline V gene (reference sequence). Trimming removed 0 bases from V and 4 bases from J, with 9 bases in between. The CDR3 has 14 residues. This chain's CDR3 is CASSIDTGSTEAFF. The CDR3 nucleotides are TGTGCCAGTAGTATAGACACAGGGAGCACTGAAGCTTTCTTT.

This sequence joins TRBV5-1 and TRBJ1-1; unclear D gene. The length of the CDR3 is 16 residues. Trimming removed 5 bases at V and 0 bases at J, with 17 bases between. Germline-derived CDR1 and CDR2 are SGHRS and YFSETQ. CDR3 protein: CASSSAGLLMNTEAFF. The CDR3 DNA follows: TGCGCCAGCAGTTCCGCCGGGTTGCTGATGAACACTGAAGCTTTCTTT. Variable domain in full (rest from reference TRBV5-1 and TRBJ1-1): KAGVTQTPRYLIKTRGQQVTLSCSPISGHRSVSWYQQTPGQGLQFLFEYFSETQRNKGNFPGRFSGRQFSNSRSEMNVSTLELGDSALYLCASSSAGLLMNTEAFFGQGTRLTVV.

The rearrangement uses TRBV19 and TRBJ2-3, with D unclear. CDR1 is LNHDA, CDR2 SQIVND, per germline (reference sequence). This CDR3 has 12 residues. Between the trimmed V and J ends, which lost 5 bases and 8 bases, there was a span of 11 bases. CDR3 coding DNA: TGTGCCAGTAGTCCCCCCGGTGGTACGCAGTATTTT. It translates to CASSPPGGTQYF.

The rearrangement joins TRBV19 to TRBJ1-1, with a tentative D call TRBD1 (5 bases). In germline, CDR1 is LNHDA, CDR2 SQIVND (reference sequence). Between the trimmed V and J ends, which lost 10 bases and 2 bases, there was a span of 8 bases. The CDR3 extends over 11 amino acids. CDR3 residues: CAIRTNTEAFF. Written as DNA, the CDR3 is TGTGCCATTCGGACAAACACTGAAGCTTTCTTT.

This clone was counted a few times. Here the CDR3 reads CASRTHREGENGYTF. The DNA for the CDR3 is TGTGCCAGCAGGACTCATAGGGAGGGGGAAAATGGCTACACCTTC. The chain combines TRBV28 with TRBJ1-2; D is possibly TRBD1 (6 bases). The CDR3 spans 15 residues. The germline CDR1 and CDR2 sequences are MDHEN and SYDVKM. Trimming took 6 bases from V and 6 from J, leaving 20 bases between them.

In DNA form, the CDR3 reads TGTGCCAGCTCATCCGATCGGAATGAGCAGTTCTTC. This sequence encodes CASSSDRNEQFF. The rearrangement joins TRBV18 to TRBJ2-1; no firm D call. V was clipped by 5 bases and J by 7 bases, with 9 bases between them. This CDR3 spans 12 amino acids. CDR1 and CDR2 (germline): KGHSH, LQKENI.

The rearrangement uses TRBV6-1 and TRBJ2-5; 13 positions match TRBD2. The germline V gene encodes CDR1 MNHNS and CDR2 SASEGT. The ends lost 4 bases at V and 5 bases at J; junction bases unmatched: 7. The CDR3 consists of 16 residues. The CDR3: CASSGRLAGGRETQYF. The DNA of the CDR3 is TGTGCCAGCAGTGGACGACTAGCGGGGGGCCGTGAGACCCAGTACTTC.

The chain carries TRBV15 and TRBJ2-5; TRBD1 might be the D (5 bases). The DNA end is a closer match to TRBJ2-7, so the J assignment may be wrong. In germline, CDR1 is LNHNV, CDR2 YYDKDF (reference sequence). The CDR3 loop spans 13 amino acids. The CDR3 protein is CATSREDKYEQYF. The CDR3, as DNA: TGTGCCACCAGCAGAGAGGACAAATACGAGCAGTACTTC.

CDR3 coding DNA: TGTGCCAGCAGCCCAGGACAGGGTGGCCCCTACGAGCAGTACTTC. It translates to CASSPGQGGPYEQYF. The chain is built from TRBV7-7 and TRBJ2-7, with 8 bases matching TRBD1. V trimming: 5 bases; J trimming: 2 bases; junction bases outside the gene matches: 8. Germline V CDR1 and CDR2: SSHAT, FNYEAQ (reference sequence). This CDR3 is built from 15 residues. Full variable domain (remainder filled in from reference TRBV7-7 and TRBJ2-7): GAGVSQSPRYKVTKRGQDVTLRCDPISSHATLYWYQQALGQGPEFLTYFNYEAQPDKSGLPSDRFSAERPEGSISTLTIQRTEQRDSAMYRCASSPGQGGPYEQYFGPGTRLTVT.

In its sample, this clone was seen a few times. The V call is TRBV7-2, the J call TRBJ1-1; 9 positions match TRBD1. Germline CDR1 reads SGHTA; CDR2 reads FQGNSA. With V trimmed by 3 bases and J by 4 bases, 12 bases remained unmatched. This CDR3 spans 17 amino acids. The CDR3 region is CASSFLAGTGRSTEAFF. CDR3 nucleotides: TGTGCCAGCAGCTTCTTAGCCGGGACAGGGAGGTCCACTGAAGCTTTCTTT.

This rearrangement joins TRBV4-1 to TRBJ1-3; possible D gene TRBD1, 5 bases. CDR1 MGHRA and CDR2 YSYEKL come from the germline V gene. There are 15 residues in the CDR3. V lost 3 bases, J lost 5 bases, and 14 bases lay in between. The CDR3 DNA follows: TGCGCCAGCAGCCACCGTGACAGTCGTCGAAACACCATATATTTT. Its protein is CASSHRDSRRNTIYF.

Here the CDR3 reads CASSWGTSGTDTQYF. The CDR3 bases are TGTGCCAGCAGCTGGGGGACTAGCGGCACAGATACGCAGTATTTT. The chain joins TRBV5-4 to TRBJ2-3, with 10 bases matching TRBD2. Losses at the gene ends were 3 bases for V and 1 base for J; bases not matched to a gene: 2. Germline V gene data show CDR1 as SGHNT and CDR2 as YYREEE (reference sequence). There are 15 residues in the CDR3.

For this clone: The same CDR3 can be traced to other DNA sequences in this sample. This chain uses TRBV18 with TRBJ1-3; possible D gene TRBD1, 5 bases. This CDR3 has 15 amino acids. Looked up from germline, CDR1 is KGHSH and CDR2 is LQKENI. Between the trimmed V and J ends, which lost 0 bases and 4 bases, there was a span of 10 bases. CDR3 loop: CASSPPPGSGNTIYF. The CDR3, as DNA: TGTGCCAGCTCACCACCGCCAGGGTCAGGAAACACCATATATTTT. The full variable domain, completed using reference TRBV18 and TRBJ1-3, is NAGVMQNPRHLVRRRGQEARLRCSPMKGHSHVYWYRQLPEEGLKFMVYLQKENIIDESGMPKERFSAEFPKEGPSILRIQQVVRGDSAAYFCASSPPPGSGNTIYFGEGSWLTVV.

The J gene is TRBJ2-5, the V gene TRBV7-2; 7 bases map to TRBD1. Per the germline V gene, CDR1 is SGHTA and CDR2 is FQGNSA. This CDR3 is built from 13 residues. V lost 3 bases to trimming and J lost 4 bases; unmatched junction nucleotides: 2. In DNA form, the CDR3 reads TGTGCCAGCAGCTTTGGACAGGTAGAGACCCAGTACTTC. As protein: CASSFGQVETQYF.

This chain connects TRBV27 to TRBJ1-1, with D maybe TRBD1 (6 bases). This CDR3 comprises 14 residues. Between the trimmed V and J ends, which lost 6 bases and 0 bases, there was a span of 11 bases. The germline V gene encodes CDR1 MNHEY and CDR2 SMNVEV (reference sequence). The CDR3 sequence: CASRGGLMNTEAFF. CDR3 DNA sequence: TGTGCCAGCAGGGGGGGGCTTATGAACACTGAAGCTTTCTTT.

The chain has TRBV29-1 and TRBJ2-7, with 7 bases that match TRBD2. Germline V gene sequence: CDR1 SQVTM, CDR2 ANQGSEA. This CDR3 is 12 amino acids long. V gave up 4 bases and J gave up 7 bases; unmatched junction bases: 7. The DNA for the CDR3 is TGCAGCGTTGTATGGGAGGGGCTGGAGCAGTACTTC. It codes for CSVVWEGLEQYF.

The chain links TRBV29-1 to TRBJ2-3; TRBD2 agrees at 8 bases. The CDR3 totals 13 residues. Trimming took 8 bases from V and 0 from J; bases not matched to a gene: 4. CDR1 and CDR2 (germline): SQVTM, ANQGSEA. The DNA of the CDR3 is TGCAGCTGTGAGCGGGGGAGCACAGATACGCAGTATTTT. It yields the protein CSCERGSTDTQYF.

This clone was found once. This rearrangement joins TRBV30 to TRBJ1-5, with 9 bases that match TRBD1. Germline V gives CDR1 GTSNPN, CDR2 SVGIG (reference sequence). Trimming removed 3 bases from V and 3 bases from J; junction bases left unmatched: 6. CDR3 length: 15 amino acids. Here the CDR3 reads CAWSGGTGLNQPQHF. The CDR3 coding sequence is TGTGCCTGGAGCGGCGGGACAGGGCTCAATCAGCCCCAGCATTTT.